The rows below give T cell receptor beta chains drawn from one sample of a study of cytomegalovirus exposure and HLA in healthy donors. Profiled with immunoSEQ multiplex PCR; TCRdb holds only in-frame clones, not every one. The sample holds 90,000 to 150,000 clones; about 8.6% are singletons and the top ten take 6%. The sequencing sample was made of PBMCs. Receptor source: a woman aged 40 to 50 in good health and CMV-seropositive. Both conserved end residues are trimmed from each CDR3. D genes are given only for firm matches.

D	V	CDR3
-	TRBV7-5	VRSPRGLAGGLTYEQY
TRBD2	TRBV5-4	ASSRTSGGVENIQY
TRBD1	TRBV10-3	AIRTGDNSPLH
-	TRBV2	ASTPRVVNREDNSPLH
TRBD1	TRBV27	ASSLRTGRRYT
-	TRBV5-4	ASRPDSSSYEQY
TRBD1	TRBV7-3	ASSLSGTASQETQY
-	TRBV11-2	ASSLGLGVGGEQY
-	TRBV7-6	ASSLISGGASGNQPQH
-	TRBV18	ASSPVPGYEQY
TRBD1	TRBV6-6	ASSYAGTGVYEQY
-	TRBV18	ASSPRGGGSNTEAF
-	TRBV6-1	ASFSSGALYEQY
-	TRBV6-1	ASSETPGARGDEKLF
-	TRBV10-3	AISEPSLGSGGAYNEQF
-	TRBV6-5	ASSYSLWGEETQY
-	TRBV11-2	ASSEPGKTEAF
TRBD1	TRBV5-4	ASSSTGGTGEQY
TRBD1	TRBV4-1	ASSQDRSPGQWVDQPQH
-	TRBV30	ACKLLSSYNSPLH
-	TRBV19	ASSFDSSTDTQY
-	TRBV19	ASSIGGGDGQPQH
-	TRBV7-2	ASSLVPLGDEQY
TRBD1	TRBV7-9	ASSIGQGAYEQY
-	TRBV7-9	ASSSGGNTEAF
-	TRBV7-9	ASSLGPQSSYEQY
TRBD1	TRBV5-1	ASSLASTGTGHYEQY
TRBD1	TRBV7-2	ASRDTGAGELF
-	TRBV6-1	ASSESLAREDAAF
-	TRBV7-7	ASSPLGGAGGYT
-	TRBV5-4	AVPQGVSTDTQY
-	TRBV7-8	ASSFSTGSYNEQF
-	TRBV2	ASSGPVSWVEQY
TRBD1	TRBV5-4	ASHSPGTGYYEQY
TRBD1	TRBV2	ASSERGDSSLAYGYT
-	TRBV18	ASSRNPLMAAELY
-	TRBV5-4	ASSFPGDYGYT
-	TRBV5-1	ASTLGGNSPLH
-	TRBV30	AWRQGYPYEQY
TRBD1	TRBV7-2	ASSRQGATEAF
-	TRBV30	AWSQVRGAAF
TRBD1	TRBV30	AWSSGTGKYEQY
-	TRBV4-1	ASSQDGGGYYGYT
-	TRBV5-1	ASSLEGRVRLNTEAF
TRBD2	TRBV5-4	ASSLGGRGGTYNEQF
TRBD2	TRBV9	ASSVGGGGAYEQF
-	TRBV9	ASRSGSEGYT
TRBD2	TRBV30	AWRKGLAGYNEQF
TRBD2	TRBV4-1	ASSQEPAGGLDEQY
TRBD2	TRBV7-3	ASTLRGGQDSYNEQF
TRBD1	TRBV28	ASSRGTGSTTYEQY
-	TRBV21-1	ASSKAREMNTEAF
TRBD1	TRBV7-6	ASSLGDRGGEQY
-	TRBV10-3	AISESAQGYGYT
TRBD1	TRBV14	ASSQGRDRAGGYS
-	TRBV18	ASSPRQDDESPLH
TRBD1	TRBV7-9	ASSWGQAAGYT
-	TRBV7-9	ASSPNRRGQY
TRBD1	TRBV19	ASSIIRGQSDTQY